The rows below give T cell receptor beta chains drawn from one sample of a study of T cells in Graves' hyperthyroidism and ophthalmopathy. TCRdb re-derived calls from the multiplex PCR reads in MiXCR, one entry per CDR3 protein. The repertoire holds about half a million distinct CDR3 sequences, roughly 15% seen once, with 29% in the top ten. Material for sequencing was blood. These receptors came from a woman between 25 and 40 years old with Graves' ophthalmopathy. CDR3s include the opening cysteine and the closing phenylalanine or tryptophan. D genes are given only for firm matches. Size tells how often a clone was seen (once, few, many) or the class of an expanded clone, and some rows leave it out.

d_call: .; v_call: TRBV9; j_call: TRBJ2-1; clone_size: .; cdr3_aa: CASSVEVAQGGDNEQFF; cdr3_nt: TGTGCCAGCAGCGTAGAAGTAGCGCAGGGGGGTGACAATGAGCAGTTCTTC
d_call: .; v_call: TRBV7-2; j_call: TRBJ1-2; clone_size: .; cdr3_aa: CASSQDTF; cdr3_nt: TGTGCCAGCAGCCAGGACACCTTC
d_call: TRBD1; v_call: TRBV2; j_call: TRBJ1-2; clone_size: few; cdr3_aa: CADRDRANYGYTF; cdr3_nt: TGTGCCGACCGGGACAGAGCTAACTATGGCTACACCTTC
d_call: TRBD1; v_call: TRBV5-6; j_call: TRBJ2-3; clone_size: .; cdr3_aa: CASGRTGGTADTQYF; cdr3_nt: TGTGCCAGCGGTCGGACAGGGGGAACGGCAGATACGCAGTATTTT
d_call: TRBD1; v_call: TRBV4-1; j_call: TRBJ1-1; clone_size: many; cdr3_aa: CASSHAGTGKGNTEAFF; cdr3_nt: TGCGCCAGCAGCCATGCCGGGACAGGGAAAGGGAACACTGAAGCTTTCTTT
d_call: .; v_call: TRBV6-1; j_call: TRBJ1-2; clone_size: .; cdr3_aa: CASSRTDPEGYGYTF; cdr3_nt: TGTGCCAGCAGTCGGACCGATCCTGAGGGCTATGGCTACACCTTC
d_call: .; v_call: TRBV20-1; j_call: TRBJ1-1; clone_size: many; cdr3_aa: CSAKRTGGTEAFF; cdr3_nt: TGCAGTGCCAAACGGACGGGAGGTACTGAAGCTTTCTTT
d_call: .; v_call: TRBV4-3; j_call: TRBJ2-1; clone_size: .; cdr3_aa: CASSQDELIDANNEQFF; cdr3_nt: TGCGCCAGCAGCCAAGATGAACTTATCGACGCAAACAATGAGCAGTTCTTC
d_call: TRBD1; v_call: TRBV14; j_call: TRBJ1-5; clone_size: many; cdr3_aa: CASSRTGSNQPQHF; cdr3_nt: TGTGCCAGCAGCCGGACAGGGAGCAATCAGCCCCAGCATTTT
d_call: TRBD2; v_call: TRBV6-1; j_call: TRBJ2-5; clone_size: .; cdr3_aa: CASTQGGRKETQYF; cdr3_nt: TGTGCCAGCACCCAGGGAGGGCGAAAAGAGACCCAGTACTTC
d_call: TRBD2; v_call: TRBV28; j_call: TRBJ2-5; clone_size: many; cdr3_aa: CATSSGLATQYF; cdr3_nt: TGTGCCACCTCTAGCGGCTTAGCGACCCAGTACTTC
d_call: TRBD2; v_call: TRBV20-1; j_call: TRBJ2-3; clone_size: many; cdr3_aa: CSARSGKGSLDTQYF; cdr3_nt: TGCAGTGCTAGAAGCGGGAAGGGAAGTTTAGATACGCAGTATTTT
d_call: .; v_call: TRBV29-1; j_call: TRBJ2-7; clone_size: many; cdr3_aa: CSALTGPYEQYF; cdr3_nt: TGCAGCGCCCTAACAGGTCCCTACGAGCAGTACTTC
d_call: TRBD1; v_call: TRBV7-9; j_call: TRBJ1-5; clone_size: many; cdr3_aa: CASSLSGQGGSNQPQHF; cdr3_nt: TGTGCCAGCAGCTTATCGGGACAGGGTGGTAGCAATCAGCCCCAGCATTTT
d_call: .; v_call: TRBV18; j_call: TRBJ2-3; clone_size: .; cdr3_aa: CASSEPRADSTDTQYF; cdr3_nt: TGTGCCAGCTCAGAACCCCGGGCGGACAGCACAGATACGCAGTATTTT
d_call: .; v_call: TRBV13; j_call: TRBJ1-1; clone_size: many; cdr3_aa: CASRGEVNTEAFF; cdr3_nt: TGTGCCAGCAGGGGGGAGGTGAACACTGAAGCTTTCTTT
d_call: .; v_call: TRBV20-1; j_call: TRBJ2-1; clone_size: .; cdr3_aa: CSAPPVVSSYNEQFF; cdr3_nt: TGCAGTGCGCCCCCTGTTGTTAGCTCCTACAATGAGCAGTTCTTC
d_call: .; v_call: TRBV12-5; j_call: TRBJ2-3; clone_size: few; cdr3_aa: CAASRGQGISTDTQYF; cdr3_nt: TGTGCTGCAAGCCGGGGGCAGGGCATTAGCACAGATACGCAGTATTTT
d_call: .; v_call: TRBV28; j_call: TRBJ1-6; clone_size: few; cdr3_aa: CASSPDGRNSPLHF; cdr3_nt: TGTGCCAGCAGTCCGGACGGTCGTAATTCACCCCTCCACTTT
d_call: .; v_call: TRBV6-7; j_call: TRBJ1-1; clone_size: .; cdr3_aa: CAGLGFMNTEAFF; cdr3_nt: TGTGCCGGGCTCGGGTTTATGAACACTGAAGCTTTCTTT
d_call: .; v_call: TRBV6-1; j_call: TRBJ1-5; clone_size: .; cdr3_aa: CASSEAGFEQPQHF; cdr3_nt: TGTGCCAGCAGTGAAGCAGGTTTCGAACAGCCCCAGCATTTT
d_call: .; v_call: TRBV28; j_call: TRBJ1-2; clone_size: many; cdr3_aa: CASSLGARGYTF; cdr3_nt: TGTGCCAGCAGTTTAGGGGCCAGGGGCTACACCTTC
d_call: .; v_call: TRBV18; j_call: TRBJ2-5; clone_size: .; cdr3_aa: CASSPPTGLPNQETQYF; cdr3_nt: TGTGCCAGCTCACCACCGACCGGGCTGCCCAACCAAGAGACCCAGTACTTC
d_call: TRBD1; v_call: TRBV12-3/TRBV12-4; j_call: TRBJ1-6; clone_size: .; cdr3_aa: CASSLAPGQGGAPLHF; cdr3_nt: TGTGCCAGCAGTTTAGCCCCCGGACAGGGCGGAGCACCCCTCCACTTT
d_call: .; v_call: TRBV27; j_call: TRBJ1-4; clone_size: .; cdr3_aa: CASSSTGANREKLFF; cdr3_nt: TGTGCCAGCAGTTCCACAGGAGCTAACCGTGAAAAACTGTTTTTT
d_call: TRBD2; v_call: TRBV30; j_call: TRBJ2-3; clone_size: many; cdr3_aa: CAWCSGELTDTQYF; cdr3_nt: TGTGCCTGGTGTAGCGGGGAACTCACAGATACGCAGTATTTT
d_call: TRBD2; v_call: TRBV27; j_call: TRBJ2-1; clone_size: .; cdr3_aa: CASAPNSGDNEQFF; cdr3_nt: TGTGCCAGCGCCCCCAATAGCGGGGACAATGAGCAGTTCTTC
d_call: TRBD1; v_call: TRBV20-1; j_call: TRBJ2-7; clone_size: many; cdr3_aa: CSARDEQGAYEQYF; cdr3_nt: TGCAGTGCTAGAGATGAACAGGGGGCCTACGAGCAGTACTTC
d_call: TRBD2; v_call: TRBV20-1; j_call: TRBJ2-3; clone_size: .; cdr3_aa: CSASSSGGKGDTQYF; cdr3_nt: TGCAGTGCTTCATCAAGCGGGGGGAAGGGAGATACGCAGTATTTT
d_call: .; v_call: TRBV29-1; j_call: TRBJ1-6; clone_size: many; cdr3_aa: CSVGDLIGSPLHF; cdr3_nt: TGCAGCGTTGGTGACCTCATAGGGTCACCCCTCCACTTT
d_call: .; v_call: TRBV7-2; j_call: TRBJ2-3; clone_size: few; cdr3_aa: CASSLKGGRSTDTQYF; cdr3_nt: TGTGCCAGCAGCTTAAAAGGGGGACGGAGCACAGATACGCAGTATTTT
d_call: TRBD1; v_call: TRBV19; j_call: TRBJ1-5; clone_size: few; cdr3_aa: CASSIEMGQAVKPQHF; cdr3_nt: TGTGCCAGTAGTATAGAAATGGGACAGGCGGTAAAACCCCAGCATTTT
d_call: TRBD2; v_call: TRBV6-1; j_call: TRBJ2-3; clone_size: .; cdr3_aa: CASSRETSGKTQYF; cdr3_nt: TGTGCCAGCAGTCGGGAGACTAGCGGGAAAACGCAGTATTTT
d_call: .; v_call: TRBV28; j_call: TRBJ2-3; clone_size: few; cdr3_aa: CASNHRQDLTDTQYF; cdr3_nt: TGTGCCAGCAACCATAGACAGGACCTTACAGATACGCAGTATTTT
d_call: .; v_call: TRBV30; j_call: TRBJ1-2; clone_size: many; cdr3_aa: CAWSVLTGYTF; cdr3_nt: TGTGCCTGGAGTGTACTAACAGGCTACACCTTC
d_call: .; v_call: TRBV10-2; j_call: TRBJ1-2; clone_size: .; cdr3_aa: CASSVVRPNDYGYTF; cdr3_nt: TGCGCCAGCAGTGTTGTACGGCCTAATGACTATGGCTACACCTTC